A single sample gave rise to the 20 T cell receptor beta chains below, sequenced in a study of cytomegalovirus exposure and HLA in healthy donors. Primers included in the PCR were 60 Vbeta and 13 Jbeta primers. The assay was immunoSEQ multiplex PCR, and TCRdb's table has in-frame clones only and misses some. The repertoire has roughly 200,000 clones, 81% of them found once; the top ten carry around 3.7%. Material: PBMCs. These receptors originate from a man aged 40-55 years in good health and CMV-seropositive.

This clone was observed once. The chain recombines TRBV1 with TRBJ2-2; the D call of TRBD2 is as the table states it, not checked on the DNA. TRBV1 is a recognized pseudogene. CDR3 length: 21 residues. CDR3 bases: TGCACCAGCACCCGGGTTCCAGGTTTCGCTGGGGACGGGGGGCGAACCGGGGAGCTGTTTTTT. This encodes CTSTRVPGFAGDGGRTGELFF.

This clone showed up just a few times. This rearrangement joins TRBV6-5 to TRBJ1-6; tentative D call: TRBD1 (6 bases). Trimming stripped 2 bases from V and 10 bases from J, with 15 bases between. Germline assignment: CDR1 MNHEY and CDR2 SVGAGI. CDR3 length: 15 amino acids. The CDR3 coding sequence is TGTGCCAGCAGTTACGGCGGAGGGGGAGGGTCACCCCTCCACTTT. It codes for CASSYGGGGGSPLHF.

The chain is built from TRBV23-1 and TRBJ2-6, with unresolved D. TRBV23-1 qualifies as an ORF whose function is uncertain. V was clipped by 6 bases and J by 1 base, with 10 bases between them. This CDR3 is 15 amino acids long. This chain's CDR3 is CASSRDTSGANVLTF. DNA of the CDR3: TGCGCCAGCAGCCGTGACACGTCTGGGGCCAACGTCCTGACTTTC.

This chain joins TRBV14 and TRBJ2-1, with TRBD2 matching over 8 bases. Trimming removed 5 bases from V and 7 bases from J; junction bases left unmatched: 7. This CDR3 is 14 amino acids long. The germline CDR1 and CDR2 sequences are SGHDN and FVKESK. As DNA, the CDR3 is TGTGCCAGCAGCGAGATAGCGGGGATAAATGAGCAGTTCTTC. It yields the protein CASSEIAGINEQFF.

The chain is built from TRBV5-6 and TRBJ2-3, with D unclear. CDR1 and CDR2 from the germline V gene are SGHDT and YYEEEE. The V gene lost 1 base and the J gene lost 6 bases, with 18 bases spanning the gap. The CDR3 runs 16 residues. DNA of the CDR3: TGTGCCAGCAGCTTGAGAGGAGACCCAAAGCTGGATACGCAGTATTTT. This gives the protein CASSLRGDPKLDTQYF.

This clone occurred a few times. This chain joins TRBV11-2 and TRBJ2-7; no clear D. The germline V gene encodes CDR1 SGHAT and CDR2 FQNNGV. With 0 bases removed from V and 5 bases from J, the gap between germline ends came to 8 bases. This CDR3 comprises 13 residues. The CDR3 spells CASSLEIEDEQYF. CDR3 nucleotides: TGTGCCAGCAGCTTAGAAATTGAGGACGAGCAGTACTTC.

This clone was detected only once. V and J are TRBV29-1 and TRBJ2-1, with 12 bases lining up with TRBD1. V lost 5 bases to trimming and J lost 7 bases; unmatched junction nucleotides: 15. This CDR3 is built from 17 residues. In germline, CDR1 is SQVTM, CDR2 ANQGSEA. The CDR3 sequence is CSVKLFGDRGPWNEQFF. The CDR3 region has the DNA TGCAGCGTTAAACTCTTCGGGGACAGGGGGCCATGGAATGAGCAGTTCTTC.

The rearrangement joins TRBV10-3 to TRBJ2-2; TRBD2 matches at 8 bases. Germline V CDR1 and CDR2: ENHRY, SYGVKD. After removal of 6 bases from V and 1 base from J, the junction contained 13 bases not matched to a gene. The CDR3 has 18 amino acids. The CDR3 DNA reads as TGTGCCATCAGCTTTCGTCGGGGGGGGCATAAGAACACCGGGGAGCTGTTTTTT. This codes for CAISFRRGGHKNTGELFF.

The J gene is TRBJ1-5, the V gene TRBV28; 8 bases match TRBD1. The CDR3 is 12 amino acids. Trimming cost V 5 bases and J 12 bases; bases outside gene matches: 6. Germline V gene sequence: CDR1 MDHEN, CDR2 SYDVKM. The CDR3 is CASSQQGGSQHF. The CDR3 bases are TGTGCCAGCAGTCAACAGGGGGGTAGCCAGCATTTT.

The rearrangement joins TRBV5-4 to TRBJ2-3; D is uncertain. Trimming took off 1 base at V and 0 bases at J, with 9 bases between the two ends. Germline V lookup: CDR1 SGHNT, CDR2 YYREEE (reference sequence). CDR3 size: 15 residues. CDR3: CASSLIASSTDTQYF. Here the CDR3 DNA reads TGTGCCAGCAGCTTGATAGCCTCTAGCACAGATACGCAGTATTTT.

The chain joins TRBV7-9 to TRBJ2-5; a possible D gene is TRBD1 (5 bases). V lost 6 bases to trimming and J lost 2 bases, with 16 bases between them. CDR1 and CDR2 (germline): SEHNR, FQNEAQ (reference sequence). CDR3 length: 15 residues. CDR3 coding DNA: TGTGCCAGCAGTGTTTGGGGCAGGGATCAAGAGACCCAGTACTTC. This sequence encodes CASSVWGRDQETQYF.

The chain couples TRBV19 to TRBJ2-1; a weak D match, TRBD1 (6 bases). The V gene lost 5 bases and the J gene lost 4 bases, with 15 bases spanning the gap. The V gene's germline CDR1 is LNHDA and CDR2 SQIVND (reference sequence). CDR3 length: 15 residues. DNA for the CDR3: TGTGCCAGTAGTCTTAGCTGGGACATGTACAATGAGCAGTTCTTC. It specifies CASSLSWDMYNEQFF.

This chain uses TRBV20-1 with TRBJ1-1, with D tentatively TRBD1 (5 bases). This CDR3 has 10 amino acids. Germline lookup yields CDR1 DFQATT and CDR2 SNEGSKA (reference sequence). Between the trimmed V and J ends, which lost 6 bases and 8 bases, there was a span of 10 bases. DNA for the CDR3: TGCAGTGCCCTTTCAGGGGAAGCTTTCTTT. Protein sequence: CSALSGEAFF.

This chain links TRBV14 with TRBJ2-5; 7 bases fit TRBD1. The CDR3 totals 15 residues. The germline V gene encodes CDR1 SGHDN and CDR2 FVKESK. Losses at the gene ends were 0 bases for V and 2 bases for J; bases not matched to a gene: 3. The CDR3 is CASSQDETGQETQYF. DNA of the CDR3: TGTGCCAGCAGCCAAGATGAGACAGGGCAAGAGACCCAGTACTTC.

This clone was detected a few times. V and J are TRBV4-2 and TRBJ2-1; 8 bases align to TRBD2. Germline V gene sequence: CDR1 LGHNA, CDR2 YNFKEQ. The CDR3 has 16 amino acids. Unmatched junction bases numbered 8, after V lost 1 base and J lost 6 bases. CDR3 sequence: CASSQGGGLAGNEQFF. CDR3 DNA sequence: TGTGCCAGCAGCCAAGGAGGTGGACTAGCCGGCAATGAGCAGTTCTTC.

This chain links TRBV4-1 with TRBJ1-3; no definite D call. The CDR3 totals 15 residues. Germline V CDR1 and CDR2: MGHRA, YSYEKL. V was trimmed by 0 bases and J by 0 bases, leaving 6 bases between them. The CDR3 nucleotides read TGCGCCAGCAGCCAAGAATCGAGCTCTGGAAACACCATATATTTT. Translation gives CASSQESSSGNTIYF.

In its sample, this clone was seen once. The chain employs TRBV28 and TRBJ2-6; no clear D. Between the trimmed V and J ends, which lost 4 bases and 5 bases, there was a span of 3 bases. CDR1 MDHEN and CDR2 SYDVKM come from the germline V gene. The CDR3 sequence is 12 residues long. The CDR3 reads CASSSWANVLTF. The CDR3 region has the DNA TGTGCCAGCAGTTCCTGGGCCAACGTCCTGACTTTC.

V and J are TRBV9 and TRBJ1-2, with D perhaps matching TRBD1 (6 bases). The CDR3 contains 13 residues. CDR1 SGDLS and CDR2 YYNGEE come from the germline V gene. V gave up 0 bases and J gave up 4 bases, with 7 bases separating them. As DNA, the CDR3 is TGTGCCAGCAGCGTAGCGACAGGCTATGGCTACACCTTC. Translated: CASSVATGYGYTF.

The CDR3 protein is CASRHPGRALREEQFF. CDR3 coding DNA: TGTGCCAGCAGACACCCCGGACGAGCCCTCCGGGAGGAGCAGTTCTTC. V and J are TRBV28 and TRBJ2-7, with D maybe TRBD2 (6 bases). The J call may be faulty, since TRBJ2-1 better matches the DNA end. There are 16 residues in the CDR3. Germline CDR1 is MDHEN and CDR2 is SYDVKM.

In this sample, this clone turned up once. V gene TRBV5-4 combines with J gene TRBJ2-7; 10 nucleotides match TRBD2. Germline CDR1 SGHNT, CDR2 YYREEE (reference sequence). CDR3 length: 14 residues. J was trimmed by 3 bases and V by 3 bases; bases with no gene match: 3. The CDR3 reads CASSYSSGSYEQYF. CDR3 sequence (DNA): TGTGCCAGCAGCTACTCTAGCGGGAGCTACGAGCAGTACTTC.